This TCR beta chain was sequenced in a study of T cells in Graves' hyperthyroidism and ophthalmopathy. Using RNA transcripts as the source, TCR beta CDR3 regions were amplified. HTBI primers were used for first-round RT-PCR of the TCR CDR3. Each CDR3 protein gets one entry after TCRdb re-called the multiplex PCR reads with MiXCR. The data show 400,000 to 600,000 distinct CDR3 sequences, with more than 20% seen just once and around a quarter held by the top ten. In this sample, this clonotype turned up many times. No antigen is known for it. Germline V gene lookup returns CDR1 MNHNS and CDR2 SASEGT. V was pared by 8 bases and J by 0 bases, with 13 bases between. This CDR3 spans 14 amino acids. Broader study findings: In the analysis, a 13 V-J model separated ophthalmopathy from stable hyperthyroidism. Blood held most thyroid clonotypes expanded above 0.001 frequency.

The hyperthyroidism patients had all been newly diagnosed, and their disease duration was under 2 months. Their ages ranged from 18 to 65 years. The gene calls are TRBV6-1 and TRBJ1-1; unclear D gene. This sequence was found in a man between 18 and 35 years old with Graves' hyperthyroidism. What was sequenced was blood. CDR3 amino acids: CASAREVMNTEAFF. DNA of the CDR3: TGTGCCAGCGCGAGGGAGGTTATGAACACTGAAGCTTTCTTT.